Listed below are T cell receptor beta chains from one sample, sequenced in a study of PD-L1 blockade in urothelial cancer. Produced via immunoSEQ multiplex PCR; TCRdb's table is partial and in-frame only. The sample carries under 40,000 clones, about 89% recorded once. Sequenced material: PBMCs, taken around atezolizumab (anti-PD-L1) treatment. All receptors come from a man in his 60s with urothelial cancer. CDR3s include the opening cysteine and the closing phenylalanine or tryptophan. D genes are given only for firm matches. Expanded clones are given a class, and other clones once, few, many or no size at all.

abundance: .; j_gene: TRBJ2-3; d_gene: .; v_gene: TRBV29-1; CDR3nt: TGCAGCGTGACCGGGGAGCCTGAAAGTACAGATACGCAGTATTTT; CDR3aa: CSVTGEPESTDTQYF
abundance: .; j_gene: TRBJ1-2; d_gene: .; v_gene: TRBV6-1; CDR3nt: TGTGCCAGCACCCAAACGGTAGCTAACTATGGCTACACCTTC; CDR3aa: CASTQTVANYGYTF
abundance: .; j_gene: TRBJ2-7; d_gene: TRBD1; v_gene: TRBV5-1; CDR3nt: TGCGCCAGCAGTTGGGGACAGGGAGGAATCAACGAGCAGTACTTC; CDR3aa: CASSWGQGGINEQYF
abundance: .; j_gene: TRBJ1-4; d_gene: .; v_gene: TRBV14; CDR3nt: TGTGCCAGCAGCCCGGACAGTGAAAAACTGTTTTTT; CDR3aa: CASSPDSEKLFF
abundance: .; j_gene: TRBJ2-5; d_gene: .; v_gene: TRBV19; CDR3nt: TGTGCCAGTAGTATAGCGGCGGGGAGGAGAGAGACCCAGTACTTC; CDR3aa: CASSIAAGRRETQYF
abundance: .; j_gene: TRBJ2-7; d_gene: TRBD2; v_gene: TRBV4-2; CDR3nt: TGTGCCAGCAGCCAAGATTCCAGCGGGGCCTACGAGCAGTACTTC; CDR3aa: CASSQDSSGAYEQYF
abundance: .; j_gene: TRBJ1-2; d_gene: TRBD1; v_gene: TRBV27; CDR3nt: TGTGCCAGCAGCCCACTCCTGGGACAGGAGGGAGGCTACACCTTC; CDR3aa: CASSPLLGQEGGYTF
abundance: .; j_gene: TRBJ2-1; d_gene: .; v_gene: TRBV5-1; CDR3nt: TGCGCCAGCAGCTTGTGGACTGGGAACAATGAGCAGTTCTTC; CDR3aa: CASSLWTGNNEQFF
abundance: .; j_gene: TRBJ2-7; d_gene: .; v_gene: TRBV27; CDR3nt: TGTGCCAGCAGTCCCGACAGGTATGTCTCCTACGAGCAGTACTTC; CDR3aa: CASSPDRYVSYEQYF
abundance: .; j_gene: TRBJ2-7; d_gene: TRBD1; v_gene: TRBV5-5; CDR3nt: TGTGCCAGCAGCTTGACACCGAGGACAGGGAGCTCCTACGAGCAGTACTTC; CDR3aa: CASSLTPRTGSSYEQYF
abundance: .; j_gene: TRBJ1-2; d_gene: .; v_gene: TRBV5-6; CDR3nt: TGTGCCAGCAGCTTAGGTACAGGTGACTACACCTTC; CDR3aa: CASSLGTGDYTF
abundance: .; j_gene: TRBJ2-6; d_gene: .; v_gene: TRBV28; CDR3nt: TGTGCCAGCCATTATGGGCAGACCAAGTCTGGGGCCAACGTCCTGACTTTC; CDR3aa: CASHYGQTKSGANVLTF
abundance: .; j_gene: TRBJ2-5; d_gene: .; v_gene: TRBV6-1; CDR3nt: TGTGCCAGCAGGTCAGGGGCTCCCCAAGAGACCCAGTACTTC; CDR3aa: CASRSGAPQETQYF
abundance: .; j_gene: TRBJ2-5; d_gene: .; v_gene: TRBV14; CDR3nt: TGTGCCAGCAGCCGCAAGGAGGAGACCCAGTACTTC; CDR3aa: CASSRKEETQYF
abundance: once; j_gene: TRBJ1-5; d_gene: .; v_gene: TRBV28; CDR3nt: TGTGCCAGCCGCACGGGGGGGGCTGACAATCAGCCCCAGCATTTT; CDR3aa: CASRTGGADNQPQHF
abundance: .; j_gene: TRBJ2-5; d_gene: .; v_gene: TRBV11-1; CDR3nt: TGTGCCAGCAGCTTTGCCAGGTTTGAGACCCAGTACTTC; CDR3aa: CASSFARFETQYF
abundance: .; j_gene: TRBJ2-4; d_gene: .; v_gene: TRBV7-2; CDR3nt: TGTGCCAGCAGCTTAGCGGCGGGAAAAAACATTCAGTACTTC; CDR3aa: CASSLAAGKNIQYF
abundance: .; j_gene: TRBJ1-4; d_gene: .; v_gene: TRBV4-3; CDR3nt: TGCGCCAGCAGCCAAGATGTCAGGGCAAATAATGAAAAACTGTTTTTT; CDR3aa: CASSQDVRANNEKLFF
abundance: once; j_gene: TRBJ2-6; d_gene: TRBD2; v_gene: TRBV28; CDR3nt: TGTGCCAGCAGTTTTCGGGAGGGACTCTCTGGGGCCAACGTCCTGACTTTC; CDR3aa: CASSFREGLSGANVLTF
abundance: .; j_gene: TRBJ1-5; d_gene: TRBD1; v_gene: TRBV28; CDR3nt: TGTGCCAGCAGGCAGGGGACAGGACTCCATCAGCCCCAGCATTTT; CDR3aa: CASRQGTGLHQPQHF
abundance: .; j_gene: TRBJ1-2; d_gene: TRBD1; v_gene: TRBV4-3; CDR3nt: TGCGCCAGCAGCCAAAACAGGGGAACCTCCTATGGCTACACCTTC; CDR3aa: CASSQNRGTSYGYTF
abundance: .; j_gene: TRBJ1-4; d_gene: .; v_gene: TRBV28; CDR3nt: TGTGCCAGCAGTCCGACAAAGGTTAATGAAAAACTGTTTTTT; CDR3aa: CASSPTKVNEKLFF
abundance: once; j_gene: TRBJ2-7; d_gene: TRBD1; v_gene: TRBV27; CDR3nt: TGTGCCAGCAGTTTATCGTTGGGGGACAGGGCCTACGAGCAGTACTTC; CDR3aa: CASSLSLGDRAYEQYF
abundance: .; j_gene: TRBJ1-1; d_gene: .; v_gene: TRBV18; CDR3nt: TGTGCCAGCTCACCACTGCGGGAACAGAACACTGAAGCTTTCTTT; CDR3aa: CASSPLREQNTEAFF
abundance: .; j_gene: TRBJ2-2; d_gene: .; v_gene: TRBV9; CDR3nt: TGTGCCAGCAGCGTAGCAGGGTTAATGACCGGGGAGCTGTTTTTT; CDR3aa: CASSVAGLMTGELFF
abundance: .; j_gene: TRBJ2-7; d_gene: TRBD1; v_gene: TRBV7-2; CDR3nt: TGTGCCAGCAGCTTAGCCCCCACAGGGGCCACCTACGAGCAGTACTTC; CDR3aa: CASSLAPTGATYEQYF
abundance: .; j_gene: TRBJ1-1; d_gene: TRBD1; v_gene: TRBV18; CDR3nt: TGTGCCAGCTCCCGGGACAGGGGGCGCGGTACTGAAGCTTTCTTT; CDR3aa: CASSRDRGRGTEAFF
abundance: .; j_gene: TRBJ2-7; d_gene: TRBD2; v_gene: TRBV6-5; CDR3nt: TGTGCCAGCATAAACCTAGCGGGTCAGGGGGAGCAGTACTTC; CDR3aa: CASINLAGQGEQYF
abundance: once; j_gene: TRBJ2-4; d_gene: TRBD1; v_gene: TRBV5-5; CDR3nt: TGTGCCAGCAGCTCTAGATACCGGGACAGGGTGACCAAAAACATTCAGTACTTC; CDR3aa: CASSSRYRDRVTKNIQYF
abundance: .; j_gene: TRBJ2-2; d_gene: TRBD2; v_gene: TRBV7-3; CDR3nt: TGTGCCAGCAGCCCGACCGGGACTAGCGCGAACACCGGGGAGCTGTTTTTT; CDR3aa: CASSPTGTSANTGELFF
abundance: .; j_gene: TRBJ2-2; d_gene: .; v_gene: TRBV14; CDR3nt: TGTGCCAGCAGCCTTCTAGCCCCCGGGGAGCTGTTTTTT; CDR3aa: CASSLLAPGELFF
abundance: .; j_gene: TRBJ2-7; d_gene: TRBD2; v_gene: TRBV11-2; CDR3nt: TGTGCCAGCAGCTTGGGACTAGCGAACTACGAGCAGTACTTC; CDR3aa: CASSLGLANYEQYF
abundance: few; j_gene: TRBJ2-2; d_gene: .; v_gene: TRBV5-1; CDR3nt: TGCGCCAGCAGCTTGGGACTGTGGGGAGGTTCCGGGGAGCTGTTTTTT; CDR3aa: CASSLGLWGGSGELFF